What follows are 22 T cell receptor beta chains derived from one specimen sequenced in a study of technical replicates of blood from a few donors. Assay used: immunoSEQ multiplex PCR; TCRdb lists only in-frame clones, some missing. The table shows more than 65,000 clones, with approximately 96% occurring only once. Sequenced material: T cells isolated from PBMCs. Receptors were obtained from a human donor in good health.

This chain uses TRBV4-1 with TRBJ2-7; TRBD2 might be the D (6 bases). The CDR3 loop spans 14 amino acids. V gave up 1 base and J gave up 3 bases, with 10 bases separating them. Germline V gives CDR1 MGHRA, CDR2 YSYEKL. Written as DNA, the CDR3 is TGCGCCAGCAGCCAAGGGAGGGACCACTACGAGCAGTACTTC. It specifies CASSQGRDHYEQYF.

The rearrangement links TRBV6-1 to TRBJ2-7; 7 bases line up with TRBD2. There are 13 residues in the CDR3. Germline CDR1 MNHNS, CDR2 SASEGT. J gave up 4 bases and V 4 bases, and 4 bases lay outside the gene matches. The CDR3 region has the DNA TGTGCCAGCAGTGCCTCTAGCGGATACGAGCAGTACTTC. Translated, it gives CASSASSGYEQYF.

This chain joins TRBV7-2 and TRBJ1-5; D is unclear. The CDR3 consists of 13 residues. Germline V CDR1 and CDR2: SGHTA, FQGNSA. V lost 1 base and J 5 bases, leaving 6 bases between the germline ends. The CDR3 here is CASSLERDQPQHF. As DNA, the CDR3 is TGTGCCAGCAGCTTAGAGAGGGATCAGCCCCAGCATTTT.

DNA for the CDR3: TGTGCCAGCAGTTTAACAACAGCCTACGAGCAGTACTTC. Translated, it gives CASSLTTAYEQYF. The V call is TRBV27, the J call TRBJ2-7; D gene uncertain. CDR3 length equals 13 residues. Between the trimmed V and J ends, which lost 2 bases and 2 bases, there was a span of 7 bases. From germline, CDR1 is MNHEY and CDR2 SMNVEV (reference sequence).

V usage is TRBV30 and J usage is TRBJ1-5; D not certain. CDR1 and CDR2 (germline): GTSNPN, SVGIG (reference sequence). Trimming left V 7 bases short and J 2 bases short, with 12 bases between. There are 13 residues in the CDR3. CDR3 sequence (DNA): TGTGCCTATAACCGGGGTGGCAATCAGCCCCAGCATTTT. It translates to CAYNRGGNQPQHF.

J is TRBJ2-2 and V is TRBV4-1; TRBD2 is a possible D gene (6 bases). The ends were cut back, 6 bases at V and 5 bases at J, with 22 bases in the middle. CDR1 is MGHRA, CDR2 YSYEKL, per germline. There are 17 residues in the CDR3. CDR3 sequence (DNA): TGCGCCAGCAGACACCGATCCCGACTAGGAGGAACCGGGGAGCTGTTTTTT. It translates to CASRHRSRLGGTGELFF.

The chain recombines TRBV29-1 with TRBJ2-3; no firm D call. Trimming pared 3 bases from V and 2 bases from J, leaving 12 bases between. This CDR3 has 14 residues. Germline V gene lookup returns CDR1 SQVTM and CDR2 ANQGSEA. The chain's CDR3 is CSVEVTPSTDTQYF. The CDR3 DNA is TGCAGCGTTGAGGTCACTCCCTCCACAGATACGCAGTATTTT.

This clone was detected only once. The rearrangement joins TRBV11-2 to TRBJ2-2; 7 bases line up with TRBD2. After removal of 6 bases from V and 7 bases from J, the junction contained 2 bases not matched to a gene. Per germline, CDR1 SGHAT and CDR2 FQNNGV. The CDR3 contains 12 residues. The CDR3 bases are TGTGCCAGCAGAAGGGAGGGCGGGGAGCTGTTTTTT. It translates to CASRREGGELFF.

This clone showed up just once. This rearrangement joins TRBV6-1 to TRBJ1-3; maybe TRBD1 (6 bases). Germline CDR1 MNHNS, CDR2 SASEGT. CDR3 size: 14 residues. The germline V and J ends were trimmed by 8 bases and 1 base, with 12 bases remaining between them. In DNA, the CDR3 is TGTGCCAGCTTCTGGGGGCAGTCTGGAAACACCATATATTTT. It yields the protein CASFWGQSGNTIYF.

The chain joins TRBV11-2 to TRBJ2-1; 14 bases fit TRBD2. Germline trimming cut 4 bases from V and 10 bases from J; bases unmatched to any gene: 6. This CDR3 comprises 15 residues. CDR1 SGHAT and CDR2 FQNNGV come from the germline V gene. For the CDR3, the DNA is TGTGCCAGCAGCTCGGGGACTAGCGGGGGAAGGGAGCAGTTCTTC. Encoded protein: CASSSGTSGGREQFF.

This chain links TRBV27 with TRBJ1-5, with TRBD1 as a possible D gene (5 bases). This CDR3 is 14 amino acids long. Germline V gene lookup returns CDR1 MNHEY and CDR2 SMNVEV (reference sequence). V lost 5 bases, J lost 4 bases, and 12 bases lay in between. For the CDR3, the DNA is TGTGCCAGCAGTCCCCGGCCAGGGAATCAGCCCCAGCATTTT. As protein: CASSPRPGNQPQHF.

This clone came up once. The chain joins TRBV7-2 to TRBJ2-2, with D perhaps matching TRBD2 (7 bases). Germline assignment: CDR1 SGHTA and CDR2 FQGNSA. V was clipped by 1 base and J by 4 bases, with 13 bases between them. The CDR3 is 16 amino acids. The CDR3 loop is CASSLVGGVVTGELFF. For the CDR3, the DNA is TGTGCCAGCAGCTTAGTAGGGGGGGTGGTCACCGGGGAGCTGTTTTTT.

This sequence joins TRBV4-2 and TRBJ2-1; 8 nucleotides match TRBD2. After removal of 0 bases from V and 7 bases from J, the junction contained 2 bases not matched to a gene. CDR3 length equals 14 residues. Germline loops: CDR1 LGHNA, CDR2 YNFKEQ. The CDR3 sequence is CASSQDSGRNEQFF. CDR3 nucleotide sequence: TGTGCCAGCAGCCAAGACAGCGGGAGAAATGAGCAGTTCTTC.

The chain combines TRBV28 with TRBJ2-4; D gene unclear. Germline CDR1 and CDR2: MDHEN and SYDVKM. V was pared by 3 bases and J by 3 bases, with 9 bases between. The CDR3 contains 14 residues. The CDR3 protein is CASSFRQVKNIQYF. The CDR3 DNA sequence: TGTGCCAGCAGTTTTAGGCAGGTCAAAAACATTCAGTACTTC.

V usage is TRBV29-1 and J usage is TRBJ2-7; perhaps TRBD2 as D (6 bases). Germline CDR1 and CDR2: SQVTM and ANQGSEA. Trimming stripped 1 base from V and 7 bases from J, with 11 bases between. The CDR3 runs 12 residues. DNA of the CDR3: TGCAGCGTTGAAGTGGGCGGGACTGAGCAGTACTTC. As protein: CSVEVGGTEQYF.

J is TRBJ2-3 and V is TRBV14, with TRBD2 matching 10 bases. The CDR3 has 15 residues. J lost 5 bases, V lost 5 bases, and 7 bases had no gene match. Per the germline V gene, CDR1 is SGHDN and CDR2 is FVKESK. DNA of the CDR3: TGTGCCAGCAGCGTAAGCGGGGGGGCAGGAGATACGCAGTATTTT. Protein: CASSVSGGAGDTQYF.

The V gene is TRBV19, the J gene TRBJ2-5; 9 bases map to TRBD2. The CDR3 has 14 amino acids. The V segment lost 7 bases and the J segment 2 bases; nucleotides outside the gene matches: 5. The germline V gene encodes CDR1 LNHDA and CDR2 SQIVND (reference sequence). The CDR3 here is CASKARGGQETQYF. As DNA, the CDR3 is TGTGCCAGTAAGGCGCGGGGGGGTCAAGAGACCCAGTACTTC.

V is TRBV7-9 and J is TRBJ2-2; 9 positions agree with TRBD2. Germline trimming cut 6 bases from V and 5 bases from J; bases unmatched to any gene: 19. Germline CDR1 SEHNR, CDR2 FQNEAQ (reference sequence). The CDR3 is 19 residues long. This CDR3 reads CASRTGTSRTQEQTGELFF. The CDR3 DNA is TGTGCCAGCAGAACCGGGACTAGCCGCACCCAGGAACAAACCGGGGAGCTGTTTTTT.

The J gene is TRBJ1-2, the V gene TRBV20-1; the D gene is possibly TRBD1 (6 bases). CDR3 length: 11 amino acids. With 7 bases removed from V and 4 bases from J, the gap between germline ends came to 10 bases. CDR1 DFQATT and CDR2 SNEGSKA come from the germline V gene (reference sequence). CDR3 residues: CSEGVIYGYTF. The CDR3 coding sequence is TGCAGTGAGGGGGTGATCTATGGCTACACCTTC.

The chain is built from TRBV7-9 and TRBJ2-1; the match to TRBD2 covers 13 bases. V dropped 5 bases and J dropped 7; count of bases not matched to a gene: 5. Germline loops: CDR1 SEHNR, CDR2 FQNEAQ (reference sequence). This CDR3 comprises 15 residues. The CDR3 region is CASSVTSGGRNEQFF. CDR3 bases: TGTGCCAGCAGCGTGACTAGCGGGGGGAGAAATGAGCAGTTCTTC. Complete variable domain (other parts from reference TRBV7-9 and TRBJ2-1): DTGVSQNPRHKITKRGQNVTFRCDPISEHNRLYWYRQTLGQGPEFLTYFQNEAQLEKSRLLSDRFSAERPKGSFSTLEIQRTEQGDSAMYLCASSVTSGGRNEQFFGPGTRLTVL.

The rearrangement links TRBV9 to TRBJ2-5; TRBD1 matches at 9 bases. J gave up 2 bases and V 3 bases, and 5 bases lay outside the gene matches. The CDR3 totals 15 residues. The germline gives CDR1 SGDLS, CDR2 YYNGEE. CDR3 DNA: TGTGCCAGCAGCGCGAACAGGGGGCCTCAAGAGACCCAGTACTTC. It is translated as CASSANRGPQETQYF.

The chain carries TRBV5-6 and TRBJ1-2; D may be TRBD1 (5 bases). V lost 0 bases, J lost 6 bases, and 9 bases lay in between. CDR1 SGHDT and CDR2 YYEEEE come from the germline V gene. The CDR3 has 13 amino acids. As DNA, the CDR3 is TGTGCCAGCAGCTTGGGGGCGGACAATGGCTACACCTTC. This codes for CASSLGADNGYTF.